One sample yielded the 20 T cell receptor beta chains listed below, sequenced in a study of T cells in localized non-small cell lung cancer. Sequencing was performed with immunoSEQ multiplex PCR; in TCRdb, only in-frame clones are kept and a portion is missing. The sample records tens of thousands of clones, 85% to 90% being singletons. The specimen comprised peripheral blood, sampled before any cancer treatment. The receptors originated from a man aged 35-75 years with stage I squamous cell lung carcinoma.

V usage is TRBV6-5 and J usage is TRBJ2-5; 8 bases align to TRBD1. Germline CDR1 and CDR2: MNHEY and SVGAGI. This CDR3 contains 13 residues. V dropped 11 bases and J dropped 3; count of bases not matched to a gene: 8. CDR3 region: CALGRGPKETQYF. CDR3 sequence (DNA): TGTGCCCTCGGCAGGGGGCCAAAAGAGACCCAGTACTTC.

The chain has TRBV28 and TRBJ1-5; maybe TRBD1 (5 bases). Trimming pared 6 bases from V and 1 base from J, leaving 25 bases between. Germline V gene data show CDR1 as MDHEN and CDR2 as SYDVKM. This CDR3 has 19 amino acids. The CDR3 DNA reads TGTGCCAGCAGCACGTTCGGGAGGGGAGGTTTCGGGAGCAATCAGCCCCAGCATTTT. Translation gives CASSTFGRGGFGSNQPQHF. Filled out from reference TRBV28 and TRBJ1-5, the complete variable domain reads DVKVTQSSRYLVKRTGEKVFLECVQDMDHENMFWYRQDPGLGLRLIYFSYDVKMKEKGDIPEGYSVSREKKERFSLILESASTNQTSMYLCASSTFGRGGFGSNQPQHFGDGTRLSIL.

The chain links TRBV19 to TRBJ2-3, with D perhaps TRBD1 or TRBD2 (5 bases each). The CDR3 runs 15 residues. The germline CDR1 and CDR2 sequences are LNHDA and SQIVND (reference sequence). With 3 bases removed from V and 1 base from J, the gap between germline ends came to 11 bases. The CDR3 is CASSIGDGRTDTQYF. The CDR3 coding sequence is TGTGCCAGTAGTATTGGGGACGGACGCACAGATACGCAGTATTTT.

V and J are TRBV30 and TRBJ1-4; no firm D call. This CDR3 contains 14 residues. The germline V gene encodes CDR1 GTSNPN and CDR2 SVGIG (reference sequence). Between the trimmed V and J ends, which lost 5 bases and 5 bases, there was a span of 15 bases. The CDR3 reads CAWAPGRRNEKLFF. Written as DNA, the CDR3 is TGTGCCTGGGCCCCCGGGCGGAGGAATGAAAAACTGTTTTTT.

The chain combines TRBV5-1 with TRBJ2-5; TRBD1 matches 7 bases. Unmatched junction bases numbered 7, after V lost 4 bases and J lost 4 bases. The V gene's germline CDR1 is SGHRS and CDR2 YFSETQ. This CDR3 region has 14 residues. The CDR3 DNA sequence: TGCGCCAGCAGCGTTCAACAGGGGCGAGAGACCCAGTACTTC. This sequence encodes CASSVQQGRETQYF. The full variable domain, with the rest looked up from reference TRBV5-1 and TRBJ2-5, is KAGVTQTPRYLIKTRGQQVTLSCSPISGHRSVSWYQQTPGQGLQFLFEYFSETQRNKGNFPGRFSGRQFSNSRSEMNVSTLELGDSALYLCASSVQQGRETQYFGPGTRLLVL.

This clone was observed once. The chain joins TRBV7-9 to TRBJ2-3; D gene unclear. The CDR3 is made up of 12 amino acids. Per the germline V gene, CDR1 is SEHNR and CDR2 is FQNEAQ (reference sequence). The germline V and J ends were trimmed by 3 bases and 2 bases, with 3 bases remaining between them. The DNA for the CDR3 is TGTGCCAGCAGCTTGTCCACAGATACGCAGTATTTT. This encodes CASSLSTDTQYF. Full variable domain (rest looked up from reference TRBV7-9 and TRBJ2-3): DTGVSQNPRHKITKRGQNVTFRCDPISEHNRLYWYRQTLGQGPEFLTYFQNEAQLEKSRLLSDRFSAERPKGSFSTLEIQRTEQGDSAMYLCASSLSTDTQYFGPGTRLTVL.

This chain links TRBV19 with TRBJ1-2, with D possibly being TRBD1 (5 bases). CDR1 and CDR2 (germline): LNHDA, SQIVND (reference sequence). V shed 10 bases and J shed 8 bases, with 17 bases lying between them. The CDR3 is 12 amino acids. The chain's CDR3 is CATGGDLWGYTF. The CDR3 region has the DNA TGTGCCACTGGAGGGGACTTGTGGGGCTACACCTTC.

The chain carries TRBV7-9 and TRBJ2-3, with D possibly being TRBD2 (6 bases). V lost 3 bases to trimming and J lost 0 bases, with 10 bases between them. Germline loops: CDR1 SEHNR, CDR2 FQNEAQ (reference sequence). The CDR3 is 15 amino acids. The CDR3 DNA reads as TGTGCCAGCAGCTTCGCCGGGAGCAGCACAGATACGCAGTATTTT. Protein: CASSFAGSSTDTQYF.

The chain is built from TRBV13 and TRBJ2-7; D might be TRBD2 (5 bases). CDR1 and CDR2 from the germline V gene are PRHDT and FYEKMQ (reference sequence). There are 15 residues in the CDR3. V lost 4 bases and J 3 bases, leaving 16 bases between the germline ends. The CDR3 sequence is CASSSIRGEGYEQYF. The CDR3 DNA is TGTGCCAGCAGCTCTATACGGGGAGAGGGCTACGAGCAGTACTTC.

CDR3 nucleotide sequence: TGCGCCAGCAGCTTGGCGGGAGGGGGCTTAGGCAATGAGCAGTTCTTC. This gives the protein CASSLAGGGLGNEQFF. V usage is TRBV5-1 and J usage is TRBJ2-1; D perhaps matches TRBD2 (8 bases). In germline, CDR1 is SGHRS, CDR2 YFSETQ. CDR3 length equals 16 residues. Trimming removed 0 bases at V and 6 bases at J, with 16 bases between.

The rearrangement uses TRBV5-6 and TRBJ2-7; D remains unclear. V lost 0 bases and J lost 7, with 20 bases in between. The CDR3 spans 16 residues. The germline CDR1 and CDR2 sequences are SGHDT and YYEEEE. For the CDR3, the DNA is TGTGCCAGCAGCTTGGGGGGAATGTTTCTATCAGGTGAGCAGTACTTC. This translates into CASSLGGMFLSGEQYF.

The chain is built from TRBV5-4 and TRBJ2-5; 12 bases map to TRBD2. Looked up from germline, CDR1 is SGHNT and CDR2 is YYREEE (reference sequence). Unmatched junction bases numbered 5, after V lost 3 bases and J lost 2 bases. The CDR3 sequence is 16 residues long. CDR3 loop: CASSSTSGGFQETQYF. CDR3 sequence (DNA): TGTGCCAGCAGCTCCACTAGCGGGGGGTTTCAAGAGACCCAGTACTTC.

The chain carries TRBV4-3 and TRBJ2-3; 9 positions match TRBD1. The V gene end was trimmed by 2 bases and the J gene end by 7 bases; junction bases not matched to a gene: 10. Germline V lookup: CDR1 LGHNA, CDR2 YSLEER. CDR3 length: 16 residues. CDR3 in amino acids: CASSQNPGQGPYTQYF. CDR3 in DNA: TGCGCCAGCAGCCAAAACCCGGGACAGGGCCCATATACGCAGTATTTT.

The chain couples TRBV7-9 to TRBJ1-2; D unresolved. Per germline, CDR1 SEHNR and CDR2 FQNEAQ (reference sequence). This CDR3 contains 14 residues. The V and J ends lost 1 base and 6 bases respectively, with 12 bases between them. DNA for the CDR3: TGTGCCAGCAGCTTAGACGAGGGCCTGGATGGCTACACCTTC. This codes for CASSLDEGLDGYTF. Supplemented by reference TRBV7-9 and TRBJ1-2, the full variable domain reads DTGVSQNPRHKITKRGQNVTFRCDPISEHNRLYWYRQTLGQGPEFLTYFQNEAQLEKSRLLSDRFSAERPKGSFSTLEIQRTEQGDSAMYLCASSLDEGLDGYTFGSGTRLTVV.

The gene calls are TRBV19 and TRBJ1-4, with D perhaps matching TRBD1 (5 bases). Germline V gene sequence: CDR1 LNHDA, CDR2 SQIVND (reference sequence). The CDR3 extends over 14 amino acids. V lost 6 bases to trimming and J lost 8 bases, with 16 bases between them. This CDR3 reads CASSLQQGAEKLFF. For the CDR3, the DNA is TGTGCCAGTAGCCTCCAGCAAGGGGCGGAAAAACTGTTTTTT. Supplemented by reference TRBV19 and TRBJ1-4, the full variable domain reads DGGITQSPKYLFRKEGQNVTLSCEQNLNHDAMYWYRQDPGQGLRLIYYSQIVNDFQKGDIAEGYSVSREKKESFPLTVTSAQKNPTAFYLCASSLQQGAEKLFFGSGTQLSVL.

The chain couples TRBV2 to TRBJ2-1; D is possibly TRBD2 (5 bases). V lost 1 base, J lost 12 bases, and 13 bases lay in between. The CDR3 contains 13 residues. Germline CDR1 reads SNHLY; CDR2 reads FYNNEI. The CDR3 region is CASSEGRPRGQFF. The CDR3 coding sequence is TGTGCCAGCAGTGAAGGTCGTCCCCGGGGGCAGTTCTTC.

This chain links TRBV10-3 with TRBJ2-5, with 7 bases that match TRBD1. The CDR3 consists of 17 residues. Trimming at V came to 1 base and at J to 3 bases, leaving 11 bases not matched to a gene. Germline V gene sequence: CDR1 ENHRY, CDR2 SYGVKD. The CDR3 reads CAISEYGRGKEEETQYF. The CDR3 bases are TGTGCCATCAGTGAGTACGGCAGGGGGAAAGAAGAAGAGACCCAGTACTTC.

The chain is built from TRBV5-1 and TRBJ2-6; maybe TRBD1 (5 bases). The length of the CDR3 is 17 residues. Germline V CDR1 and CDR2: SGHRS, YFSETQ. V lost 0 bases and J lost 0, with 10 bases in between. CDR3 DNA sequence: TGCGCCAGCAGCTTGGGACAGACCGTCTCTGGGGCCAACGTCCTGACTTTC. Its protein is CASSLGQTVSGANVLTF.

The V call is TRBV6-4, the J call TRBJ2-3, with D possibly being TRBD1 (5 bases). The V and J ends lost 2 bases and 4 bases respectively, with 16 bases between them. Germline values: CDR1 MRHNA, CDR2 SNTAGT. CDR3 length: 16 residues. The CDR3 DNA reads TGTGCCAGCAGTGACGGGCCAGGGTCTTTGGCAGATACGCAGTATTTT. Translating gives CASSDGPGSLADTQYF.

The chain is built from TRBV15 and TRBJ1-1; 8 bases match TRBD1. This CDR3 is 15 amino acids long. CDR1 and CDR2 (germline): LNHNV, YYDKDF (reference sequence). V lost 3 bases and J lost 7; bases outside the gene matches: 10. The CDR3 here is CATSSLGQGHREAFF. The CDR3, as DNA: TGTGCCACCAGCAGCCTTGGACAGGGCCACCGTGAAGCTTTCTTT.